This passage covers 23 T cell receptor beta chains from one sample sequenced in a study of blood T cell repertoires in COVID-19. Sequenced by immunoSEQ multiplex PCR; TCRdb stores in-frame clones only, minus some. The sample lists 200,000 to 300,000 clones, 75% to 90% occurring once. The sequencing input was peripheral blood. The origin of the receptors is a woman aged 30 to 39 who had recovered from COVID-19.

The chain links TRBV25-1 to TRBJ1-1; D is possibly TRBD1 (6 bases). Germline loops: CDR1 MGHDK, CDR2 SYGVNS. V lost 5 bases to trimming and J lost 3 bases, with 16 bases between them. This CDR3 has 15 residues. The CDR3 DNA reads as TGTGCCAGCAGTCTTCCACTTCAGGGGCACACTGAAGCTTTCTTT. Its translation is CASSLPLQGHTEAFF.

This clone was seen just once. The V call is TRBV5-4, the J call TRBJ2-7; D gene unclear. Trimming shortened V by 4 bases and J by 5 bases, and 10 bases separated the two germline ends. CDR3 length: 12 residues. The germline V gene encodes CDR1 SGHNT and CDR2 YYREEE (reference sequence). CDR3 DNA sequence: TGTGCCAGCAGCCAAGACACCAACGAGCAGTACTTC. Translating it yields CASSQDTNEQYF.

V and J are TRBV2 and TRBJ2-7, with a weak D call TRBD1 (5 bases). The CDR3 is 11 amino acids. Trimming shortened V by 9 bases and J by 1 base, and 7 bases separated the two germline ends. Germline lookup yields CDR1 SNHLY and CDR2 FYNNEI. The CDR3 sequence: CASRQSYEQYF. DNA for the CDR3: TGTGCCAGTCGACAGTCCTACGAGCAGTACTTC.

V usage is TRBV3-1 (or the pseudogene TRBV3-2) and J usage is TRBJ1-4; no reliable D call. The V gene lost 2 bases and the J gene lost 5 bases, with 12 bases spanning the gap. The CDR3 loop spans 15 amino acids. Germline V gene data show CDR1 as LGHDT and CDR2 as YNNKEL (reference sequence). This chain's CDR3 is CASSQHTVRNEKLFF. For the CDR3, the DNA is TGTGCCAGCAGCCAACACACTGTGAGGAATGAAAAACTGTTTTTT.

The gene calls are TRBV6-2 or TRBV6-3 and TRBJ2-7; 9 positions agree with TRBD1. Germline V lookup: CDR1 MNHEY, CDR2 SVGEGT. The CDR3 extends over 16 amino acids. The ends lost 2 bases at V and 3 bases at J; junction bases unmatched: 8. DNA for the CDR3: TGTGCCAGCAGTTACGACGGACAGGGGAAGTACTACGAGCAGTACTTC. This codes for CASSYDGQGKYYEQYF.

The chain recombines TRBV28 with TRBJ2-5, with 9 bases identical to TRBD1. The length of the CDR3 is 13 residues. V was pared by 6 bases and J by 4 bases, with 3 bases of the junction left unmatched. The germline CDR1 and CDR2 sequences are MDHEN and SYDVKM. Written as DNA, the CDR3 is TGTGCCAGCAGCCCGGGACAGGGAGAGACCCAGTACTTC. Translated, it gives CASSPGQGETQYF.

This clone has only one observation. The V gene is TRBV6-1, the J gene TRBJ2-5; 8 bases map to TRBD2. The CDR3 consists of 16 residues. V was pared by 3 bases and J by 0 bases, with 6 bases of the junction left unmatched. Germline V gene lookup returns CDR1 MNHNS and CDR2 SASEGT. This chain's CDR3 is CASSDIAGTYQETQYF. DNA for the CDR3: TGTGCCAGCAGTGACATAGCGGGGACCTACCAAGAGACCCAGTACTTC.

V gene TRBV12-3 or TRBV12-4 combines with J gene TRBJ2-7; 7 positions agree with TRBD1. V was clipped by 6 bases and J by 2 bases; unmatched bases: 1. The length of the CDR3 is 12 residues. The CDR3 loop is CASRTGTYEQYF. For the CDR3, the DNA is TGTGCCAGCAGGACAGGGACCTACGAGCAGTACTTC.

The gene calls are TRBV7-3 and TRBJ2-1, with a weak D call TRBD2 (5 bases). Germline V gene data show CDR1 as SGHTA and CDR2 as FQGTGA. There are 15 residues in the CDR3. V was cut by 5 bases and J by 5 bases, with 16 bases left in between. This CDR3 reads CASSPRGYVDNEQFF. The CDR3 DNA is TGTGCCAGCAGCCCACGGGGTTATGTCGACAATGAGCAGTTCTTC. The whole variable domain, remainder taken from reference TRBV7-3 and TRBJ2-1, is GAGVSQTPSNKVTEKGKYVELRCDPISGHTALYWYRQSLGQGPEFLIYFQGTGAADDSGLPNDRFFAVRPEGSVSTLKIQRTERGDSAVYLCASSPRGYVDNEQFFGPGTRLTVL.

This clone appeared once. This rearrangement joins TRBV6-2 or TRBV6-3 to TRBJ2-7; D is unclear. This CDR3 is built from 12 residues. CDR1 is MNHEY, CDR2 SVGEGT, per germline. The V and J ends lost 4 bases and 1 base respectively, with 5 bases between them. The DNA for the CDR3 is TGTGCCAGCAGTTTTCCTTCCTACGAGCAGTACTTC. As protein: CASSFPSYEQYF.

This chain connects TRBV2 to TRBJ2-7, with D perhaps matching TRBD1 (5 bases). V was trimmed by 1 base and J by 3 bases, leaving 16 bases between them. Germline CDR1 SNHLY, CDR2 FYNNEI. The CDR3 sequence is 16 residues long. DNA of the CDR3: TGTGCCAGCAGTGAAGAGTTGGGGCAGGCCTTCTACGAGCAGTACTTC. Translated: CASSEELGQAFYEQYF.

V usage is TRBV20-1 and J usage is TRBJ2-7; 7 positions agree with TRBD2. Germline V lookup: CDR1 DFQATT, CDR2 SNEGSKA (reference sequence). There are 13 residues in the CDR3. V lost 3 bases, J lost 3 bases, and 5 bases stayed unmatched. Here the CDR3 reads CSASGGGNYEQYF. Written as DNA, the CDR3 is TGCAGTGCTAGTGGGGGGGGGAACTACGAGCAGTACTTC.

V and J are TRBV6-4 and TRBJ2-3, with 7 bases that match TRBD2. Germline lookup yields CDR1 MRHNA and CDR2 SNTAGT. V lost 3 bases and J lost 2; bases outside the gene matches: 2. This CDR3 is 14 amino acids long. The DNA of the CDR3 is TGTGCCAGCAGTGATGGGGGGGACACAGATACGCAGTATTTT. This codes for CASSDGGDTDTQYF.

J is TRBJ2-1 and V is TRBV7-3; TRBD1 is a possible D gene (5 bases). Germline V gene data show CDR1 as SGHTA and CDR2 as FQGTGA. The CDR3 covers 12 residues. CDR3 coding DNA: TGTTTCGTTAATGGGGCCCATGTCGAGCAGTTCTTC. Translating it yields CFVNGAHVEQFF.

This clone was seen a single time. The V and J genes are TRBV9 and TRBJ2-2, with D perhaps matching TRBD2 (6 bases). The CDR3 has 14 residues. V was cut by 3 bases and J by 7 bases, with 13 bases left in between. Germline V CDR1 and CDR2: SGDLS, YYNGEE. In nucleotides, the CDR3 is TGTGCCAGCAGCGCGGGACTCCCCCACGGGGAGCTGTTTTTT. It translates to CASSAGLPHGELFF.

V and J are TRBV19 and TRBJ1-2; 8 bases match TRBD1. The CDR3 has 19 amino acids. The junction had 23 bases not matched to a gene; V was cut back by 5 bases and J by 6 bases. The germline V gene encodes CDR1 LNHDA and CDR2 SQIVND (reference sequence). CDR3 residues: CASSSPPGQGIELGHGYTF. DNA for the CDR3: TGTGCCAGTAGTTCCCCCCCCGGACAGGGAATTGAGCTCGGACATGGCTACACCTTC.

CDR3 region: CASSLRGMGTDTQYF. The CDR3 DNA is TGCGCCAGCAGCTTGAGGGGGATGGGCACAGATACGCAGTATTTT. The chain uses TRBV5-1 and TRBJ2-3, with D possibly TRBD1 on 6 matching bases. Trimming took off 1 base at V and 1 base at J, with 10 bases between the two ends. The germline V gene encodes CDR1 SGHRS and CDR2 YFSETQ. The length of the CDR3 is 15 residues.

The chain employs TRBV29-1 and TRBJ2-7; no reliable D call. The CDR3 spans 11 residues. V gave up 7 bases and J gave up 3 bases, with 10 bases separating them. Per germline, CDR1 SQVTM and CDR2 ANQGSEA. The CDR3 bases are TGCAGCGGGAGCTATGACTACGAGCAGTACTTC. Its protein product is CSGSYDYEQYF.

V and J are TRBV2 and TRBJ2-5; 12 bases match TRBD2. The V segment lost 5 bases and the J segment 5 bases; nucleotides outside the gene matches: 9. Germline CDR1 and CDR2: SNHLY and FYNNEI. The CDR3 loop spans 16 amino acids. The CDR3 DNA follows: TGTGCCAGCAGTTGGGGTCTAGCGGGGGGGCAGGAGACCCAGTACTTC. This gives the protein CASSWGLAGGQETQYF.

The V gene is TRBV27, the J gene TRBJ1-2; the D is unclear. V lost 0 bases to trimming and J lost 4 bases, with 9 bases between them. The CDR3 has 14 amino acids. Germline assignment: CDR1 MNHEY and CDR2 SMNVEV (reference sequence). The CDR3 region has the DNA TGTGCCAGCAGTTTATCTCTGGCCTCCTATGGCTACACCTTC. This codes for CASSLSLASYGYTF.

This rearrangement joins TRBV7-2 to TRBJ1-5, with TRBD1 matching 10 bases. Germline V CDR1 and CDR2: SGHTA, FQGNSA. Losses at the gene ends were 1 base for V and 5 bases for J; bases not matched to a gene: 2. This CDR3 is built from 15 residues. CDR3: CASSLEGTGDQPQHF. The CDR3 DNA reads as TGTGCCAGCAGCTTAGAAGGGACAGGGGATCAGCCCCAGCATTTT.

V gene TRBV6-5 combines with J gene TRBJ1-6; D is undetermined. V lost 8 bases, J lost 7 bases, and 12 bases lay in between. CDR1 is MNHEY and CDR2 is SVGAGI in the germline V gene. The CDR3 contains 13 residues. CDR3 protein: CASVTDLNSPLHF. The CDR3 bases are TGTGCCAGCGTGACGGACTTGAATTCACCCCTCCACTTT.

This clone came up a few times. The chain employs TRBV7-2 and TRBJ2-2, with TRBD2 matching over 8 bases. V lost 5 bases, J lost 3 bases, and 2 bases stayed unmatched. Germline assignment: CDR1 SGHTA and CDR2 FQGNSA. The CDR3 length is 14 residues. The CDR3 coding sequence is TGTGCCAGCAGCCGGGGGGGCTACACCGGGGAGCTGTTTTTT. Its translation: CASSRGGYTGELFF. Complete variable domain (other parts from reference TRBV7-2 and TRBJ2-2): GAGVSQSPSNKVTEKGKDVELRCDPISGHTALYWYRQSLGQGLEFLIYFQGNSAPDKSGLPSDRFSAERTGGSVSTLTIQRTQQEDSAVYLCASSRGGYTGELFFGEGSRLTVL.